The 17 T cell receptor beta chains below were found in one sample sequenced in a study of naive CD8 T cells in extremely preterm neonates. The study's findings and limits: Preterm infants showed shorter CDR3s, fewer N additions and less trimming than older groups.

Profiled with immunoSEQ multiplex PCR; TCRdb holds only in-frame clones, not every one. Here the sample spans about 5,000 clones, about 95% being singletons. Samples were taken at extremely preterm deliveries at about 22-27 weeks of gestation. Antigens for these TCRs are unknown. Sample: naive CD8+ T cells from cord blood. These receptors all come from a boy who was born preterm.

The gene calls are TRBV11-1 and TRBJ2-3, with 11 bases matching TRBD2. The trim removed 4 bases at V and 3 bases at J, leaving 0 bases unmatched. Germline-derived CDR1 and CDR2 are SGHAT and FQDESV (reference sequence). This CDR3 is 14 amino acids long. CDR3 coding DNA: TGTGCCAGCAGCTGGACTAGCGGGACAGATACGCAGTATTTT. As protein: CASSWTSGTDTQYF.

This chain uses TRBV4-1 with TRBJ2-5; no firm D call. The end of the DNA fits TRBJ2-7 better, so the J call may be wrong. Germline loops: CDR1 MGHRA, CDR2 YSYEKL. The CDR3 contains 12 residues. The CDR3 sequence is CASSQDTYEQYF. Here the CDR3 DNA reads TGCGCCAGCAGCCAAGACACCTACGAGCAGTACTTC.

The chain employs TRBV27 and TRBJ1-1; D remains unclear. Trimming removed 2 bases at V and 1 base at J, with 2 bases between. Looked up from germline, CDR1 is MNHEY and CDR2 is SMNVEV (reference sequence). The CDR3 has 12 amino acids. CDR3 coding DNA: TGTGCCAGCAGTTTACAGAACACTGAAGCTTTCTTT. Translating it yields CASSLQNTEAFF.

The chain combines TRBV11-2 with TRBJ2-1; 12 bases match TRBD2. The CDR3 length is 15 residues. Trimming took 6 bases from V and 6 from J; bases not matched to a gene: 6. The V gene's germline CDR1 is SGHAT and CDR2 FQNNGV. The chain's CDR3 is CASRSGLAGPNEQFF. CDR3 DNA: TGTGCCAGCAGGTCCGGACTAGCGGGACCCAATGAGCAGTTCTTC.

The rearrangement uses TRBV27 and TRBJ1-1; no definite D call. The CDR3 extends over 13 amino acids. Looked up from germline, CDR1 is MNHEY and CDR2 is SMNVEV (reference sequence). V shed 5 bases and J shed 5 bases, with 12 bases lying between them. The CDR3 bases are TGTGCCAGCAGTACTCCGGACGGGACTGAAGCTTTCTTT. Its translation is CASSTPDGTEAFF.

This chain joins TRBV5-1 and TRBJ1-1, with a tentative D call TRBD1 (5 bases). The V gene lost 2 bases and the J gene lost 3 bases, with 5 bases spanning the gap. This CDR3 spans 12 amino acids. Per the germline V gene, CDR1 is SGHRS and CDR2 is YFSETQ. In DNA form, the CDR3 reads TGCGCCAGCAGCTTACAGGACACTGAAGCTTTCTTT. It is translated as CASSLQDTEAFF.

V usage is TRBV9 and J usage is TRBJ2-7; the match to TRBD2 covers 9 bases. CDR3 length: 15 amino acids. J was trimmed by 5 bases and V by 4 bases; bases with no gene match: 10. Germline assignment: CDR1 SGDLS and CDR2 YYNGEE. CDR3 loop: CASSPRGAGGNEQYF. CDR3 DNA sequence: TGTGCCAGCAGCCCCCGGGGAGCGGGAGGCAACGAGCAGTACTTC.

The CDR3 DNA sequence: TGTGCCAGCAGTTTAGAGGGAGGGTACGAGCAGTACTTC. It yields the protein CASSLEGGYEQYF. The chain employs TRBV28 and TRBJ2-7; 7 nucleotides align to TRBD2. The J segment lost 4 bases and the V segment lost 2 bases, leaving 2 bases of the junction unmatched. Per germline, CDR1 MDHEN and CDR2 SYDVKM. The CDR3 is 13 amino acids.

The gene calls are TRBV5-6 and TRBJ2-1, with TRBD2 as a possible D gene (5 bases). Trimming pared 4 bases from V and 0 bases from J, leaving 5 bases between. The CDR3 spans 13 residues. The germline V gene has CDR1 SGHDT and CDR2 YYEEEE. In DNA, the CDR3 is TGTGCCAGCAGCCGGGACTCCTACAATGAGCAGTTCTTC. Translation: CASSRDSYNEQFF.

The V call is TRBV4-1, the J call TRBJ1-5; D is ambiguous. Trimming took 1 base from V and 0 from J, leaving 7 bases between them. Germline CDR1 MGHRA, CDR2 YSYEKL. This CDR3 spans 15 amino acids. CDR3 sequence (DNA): TGCGCCAGCAGCCAAGTTGGGAATAGCAATCAGCCCCAGCATTTT. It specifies CASSQVGNSNQPQHF.

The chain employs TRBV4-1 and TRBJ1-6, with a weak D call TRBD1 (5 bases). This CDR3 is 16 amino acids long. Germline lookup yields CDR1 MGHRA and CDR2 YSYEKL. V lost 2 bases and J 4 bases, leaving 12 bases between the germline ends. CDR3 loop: CASSQLGQGYNSPLHF. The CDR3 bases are TGCGCCAGCAGCCAATTGGGGCAGGGTTATAATTCACCCCTCCACTTT.

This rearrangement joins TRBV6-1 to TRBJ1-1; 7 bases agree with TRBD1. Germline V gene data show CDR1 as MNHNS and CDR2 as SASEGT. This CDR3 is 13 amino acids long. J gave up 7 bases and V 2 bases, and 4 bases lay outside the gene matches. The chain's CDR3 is CASSELGGDEAFF. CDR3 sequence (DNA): TGTGCCAGCAGTGAACTAGGGGGCGATGAAGCTTTCTTT.

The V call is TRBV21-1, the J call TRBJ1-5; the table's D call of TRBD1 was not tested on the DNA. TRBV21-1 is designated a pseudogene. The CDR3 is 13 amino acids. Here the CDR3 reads CASSKGHNQPQHF. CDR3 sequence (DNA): TGTGCCAGCAGCAAAGGACACAATCAGCCCCAGCATTTT.

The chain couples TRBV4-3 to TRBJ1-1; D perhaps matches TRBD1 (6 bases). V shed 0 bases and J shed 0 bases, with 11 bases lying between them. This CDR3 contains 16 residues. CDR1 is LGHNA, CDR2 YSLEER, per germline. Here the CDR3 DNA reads TGCGCCAGCAGCCAAGATAGGGGGGCGATGAACACTGAAGCTTTCTTT. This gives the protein CASSQDRGAMNTEAFF.

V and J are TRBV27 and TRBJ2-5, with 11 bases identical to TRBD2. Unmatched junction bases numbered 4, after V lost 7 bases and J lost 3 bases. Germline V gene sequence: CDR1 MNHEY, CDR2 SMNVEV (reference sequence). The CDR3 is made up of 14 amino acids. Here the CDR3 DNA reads TGTGCCAGCAAGACACTAGCGGGAGAAGAGACCCAGTACTTC. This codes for CASKTLAGEETQYF.

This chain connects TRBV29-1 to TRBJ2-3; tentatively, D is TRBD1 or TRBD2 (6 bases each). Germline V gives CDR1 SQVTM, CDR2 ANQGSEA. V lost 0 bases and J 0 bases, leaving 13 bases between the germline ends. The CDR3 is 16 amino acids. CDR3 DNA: TGCAGCGTTGAAGATGTAACAGGGAGGAGCACAGATACGCAGTATTTT. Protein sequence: CSVEDVTGRSTDTQYF.

The CDR3 DNA reads as TGTGCCAGCAGCCACAACTACGAGCAGTACTTC. Encoded protein: CASSHNYEQYF. The rearrangement joins TRBV6-1 to TRBJ2-7; D gene ambiguous. The CDR3 runs 11 residues. Germline-derived CDR1 and CDR2 are MNHNS and SASEGT. V gave up 6 bases and J gave up 3 bases, with 6 bases separating them.